This T cell receptor (beta chain) was documented in a study of blood T cell repertoires in COVID-19. About the research overall: The cDNA or gDNA used as material had been derived from T cells, B-cell-depleted T cells, or PBMCs.

Study processing details: Estimated nucleated cell counts came from reference gene primer amplification. Only in-frame clones appear in the TCRdb table, and some are missing; sequencing was by immunoSEQ multiplex PCR. The V and J calls and clone size are taken from that table; D and trimming were inferred from the DNA. The table has approximately 81,000 clones, 75% to 90% seen once. Adults between roughly 18 and 100 years of age took part from fewer than 30 US areas. The study assigned cohorts using participant-reported clinical history. J lost 1 base, V lost 3 bases, and 12 bases had no gene match. CDR1 MGHRA and CDR2 YSYEKL come from the germline V gene. This CDR3 spans 18 amino acids.

The source of this sequence is a woman aged 50 to 65 with acute COVID-19. The chain links TRBV4-1 to TRBJ1-5; the match to TRBD1 covers 7 bases. Sequences were obtained from PBMCs or T cells enriched from blood (not recorded which). The CDR3 here is CASSHPIDRVASNQPQHF. DNA for the CDR3: TGCGCCAGCAGCCACCCTATCGACAGGGTTGCGAGCAATCAGCCCCAGCATTTT.